This T cell receptor (beta chain) is from a study of T-cell reconstitution after alpha-beta-depleted transplantation in children. The germline V and J ends were trimmed by 3 bases and 2 bases, with 13 bases remaining between them. Germline V lookup: CDR1 DFQATT, CDR2 SNEGSKA (reference sequence). This CDR3 has 14 residues. This clonotype turned up a few times. During its preparation, the TCRbeta library received unique molecular identifiers. TCRdb redid the calling of the PCR reads with MiXCR, one entry per CDR3 protein. The sample has fewer than 400,000 distinct CDR3 sequences; 23% are singletons. The gene calls are TRBV20-1 and TRBJ2-5; D is undetermined. The source is a male patient between 10 and 17 years old who had a stem cell transplant for acute lymphoblastic leukemia, so the T cells may come from the graft donor. Material: PBMCs, mostly from graft donor cells, obtained 180 days after TCRalphabeta/CD19-depleted stem cell transplant. The DNA of the CDR3 is TGCAGTGCTAGCTTCAGACGAGGACAAGAGACCCAGTACTTC. Protein product: CSASFRRGQETQYF.